This TCR beta chain was found in a study of a mutant IDH1 vaccine in newly diagnosed glioma (dated by TCRdb to the early 2020s). As for the study more broadly: Vaccination began 4-6 weeks after radiotherapy alone, or alongside temozolomide cycles in the chemotherapy-containing groups. Of the 30 to 35 treated patients, around 62% were male and around 40% were female, and a mean age of 40.4 years was recorded. Prior to enrollment, patients had been given standard therapy consisting of radiotherapy alone, temozolomide alone, or radiochemotherapy with temozolomide, with the combination given to most patients. Visit V12 was the week-35 safety follow-up and visit V13 was the week-47 end of study. Peripheral blood was collected at six visits: V03 (baseline), V05, V07, V10, V12 and V13. Longitudinal TCRB deep sequencing was done for 25 to 30 treated patients, wherever samples were available for exploratory analyses.

The time point label, read with the paper, signifies: week 47, end of study. Each vaccine dose, consisting of 300 ug of a 20-mer mutant IDH1 peptide in Montanide, was administered subcutaneously with topical imiquimod. Patients received eight vaccinations in weeks 1, 3, 5, 7, 11, 15, 19 and 23, corresponding to visits V03 through V10. Donors had newly diagnosed WHO grade 3 or 4 IDH1-mutant astrocytomas with loss of nuclear ATRX. The samples were drawn from NOA16, a multicentre, single-arm, open-label phase I trial in Germany that tested a mutant IDH1 peptide vaccine in humans for the first time. Genomic DNA for TCRB sequencing was extracted from EDTA blood using the DNeasy Blood and Tissue Kit. This clone was counted a few times. Its cognate antigen has yet to be identified. Base qualities are not recorded, but no much larger clone differs from it by a single base. Here is what the overall study found, with its caveats: Immune responses induced by the vaccine were seen in 93.3% of patients across multiple MHC alleles. The authors stated that sample limitations prevented analyses of patient blood samples from being reproduced. Availability determined which PBMC samples were chosen for TCRB deep sequencing. No apparent relationship was observed between pseudoprogression and alterations in the top peripheral T cell clonotypes detected by TCRB sequencing.

Receptor amplification or capture employed the immunoSEQ multiplex PCR assay. Following the manufacturer's protocol, the hsTCRB Kit was used to amplify rearranged TCR beta chain sequences. Sequencing of TCRB libraries was carried out on an Illumina MiSeq. As for the authors' bioinformatics: The proprietary platform of the kit vendor was used for demultiplexing, trimming and gene mapping. In TCRdb, the immuneACCESS table is reduced to in-frame sequences with V and J assigned. These tables do not hold every clone; where another copy was compared, an unresolved V gene accounts for under half, and the others remain unexplained. The V and J calls and clone size come from that table; D and trimming were worked out from the DNA. The sample table shows around 50,000 clones, and less than 70% are seen once. The ten largest clonotypes hold more than 4.5% of the sample. The clonotype was recovered from a man between 35 and 55 years old with glioma. Some clones in this sample may be carry-over from other donors' samples. The sample consisted of peripheral blood mononuclear cells (PBMCs), taken from a glioma patient whose treatment included an IDH1 peptide vaccine.

The nucleotides are TGTGCCAGCTCACCCCGGGGCGGAAACACTGAAGCTTTCTTT. Translated, this is CASSPRGGNTEAFF. The chain uses TRBV18 and TRBJ1-1; a tentative D match to TRBD1 spans 5 bases. The germline ends are 10 bases apart after V is trimmed by 3 bases and J by 2 bases. From the cysteine through the phenylalanine, the CDR3 covers 14 amino acids. The sequence is cut down to CDR3 DNA, 42 bases in frame from base 1. Via the germline V gene, CDR1 is KGHSH and CDR2 LQKENI. Joined to the reference TRBV18 and TRBJ1-1 proteins, this CDR3 gives the full variable domain: NAGVMQNPRHLVRRRGQEARLRCSPMKGHSHVYWYRQLPEEGLKFMVYLQKENIIDESGMPKERFSAEFPKEGPSILRIQQVVRGDSAAYFCASSPRGGNTEAFFGQGTRLTVV.